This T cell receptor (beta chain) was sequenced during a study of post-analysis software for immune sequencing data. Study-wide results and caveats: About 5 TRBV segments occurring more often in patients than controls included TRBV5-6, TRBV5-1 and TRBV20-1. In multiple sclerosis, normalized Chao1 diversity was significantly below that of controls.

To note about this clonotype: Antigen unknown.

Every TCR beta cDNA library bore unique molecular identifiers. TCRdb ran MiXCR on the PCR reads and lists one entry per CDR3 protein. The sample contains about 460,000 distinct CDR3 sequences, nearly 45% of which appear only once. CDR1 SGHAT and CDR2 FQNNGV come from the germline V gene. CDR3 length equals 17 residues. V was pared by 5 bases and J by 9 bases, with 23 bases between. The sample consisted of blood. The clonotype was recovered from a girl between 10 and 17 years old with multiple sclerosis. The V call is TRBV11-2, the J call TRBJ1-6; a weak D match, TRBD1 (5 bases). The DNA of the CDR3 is TGTGCCAGCAGCCCCCTTAGGGGAGCCCGCGATCGTTCACCCCTCCACTTT. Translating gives CASSPLRGARDRSPLHF.